Following are 32 T cell receptor beta chains from one sample sequenced in a study of identical twins. TCRdb fed the 5' RACE reads into MiXCR, producing one record per CDR3 protein. The table has 450,000 to 650,000 distinct CDR3 sequences, roughly 15% seen once. These records were also assigned to another study, of yellow fever vaccine responses in identical twins.

The sample comprised CD4+ T cells sorted from blood. Receptors originate from a woman aged 18-29 years in good health.

In this sample, this clonotype turned up a few times. The rearrangement links TRBV29-1 to TRBJ1-2; tentatively, D is TRBD1 (6 bases). The CDR3 contains 15 residues. Trimming shortened V by 0 bases and J by 3 bases, and 14 bases separated the two germline ends. Germline values: CDR1 SQVTM, CDR2 ANQGSEA. CDR3 region: CSVEDRQGRDYGYTF. The CDR3 DNA reads as TGCAGCGTTGAAGATCGTCAGGGGCGGGACTATGGCTACACCTTC.

V usage is TRBV11-2 and J usage is TRBJ2-3; D gene uncertain. The CDR3 totals 16 residues. Per germline, CDR1 SGHAT and CDR2 FQNNGV. The V and J ends lost 1 base and 2 bases respectively, with 13 bases between them. The DNA of the CDR3 is TGTGCCAGCAGCTTAGGGGCCCGGTCGTACACAGATACGCAGTATTTT. Its protein product is CASSLGARSYTDTQYF.

The J gene is TRBJ2-1, the V gene TRBV27; the D gene could be TRBD1 or TRBD2 (6 bases each). This CDR3 contains 15 residues. Germline loops: CDR1 MNHEY, CDR2 SMNVEV (reference sequence). V gave up 6 bases and J gave up 10 bases, with 22 bases separating them. The CDR3 loop reads CASRQAGGITREQFF. CDR3 sequence (DNA): TGTGCCAGCAGGCAAGCCGGGGGCATCACTAGGGAGCAGTTCTTC.

This clonotype was observed at least ten times. The chain uses TRBV29-1 and TRBJ2-2; no clear D gene. The V gene lost 4 bases and the J gene lost 1 base, with 7 bases spanning the gap. The CDR3 consists of 13 residues. Germline values: CDR1 SQVTM, CDR2 ANQGSEA. CDR3 sequence reads: CSVGTLNTGELFF. DNA of the CDR3: TGCAGCGTTGGGACCCTGAACACCGGGGAGCTGTTTTTT.

The sample holds a few counts of this clonotype. The V and J genes are TRBV12-3 or TRBV12-4 and TRBJ2-2; the match to TRBD2 covers 8 bases. This CDR3 has 15 amino acids. V lost 6 bases, J lost 1 base, and 4 bases stayed unmatched. DNA for the CDR3: TGTGCCAGCAGCACGGCGGGAGGGAACACCGGGGAGCTGTTTTTT. Its translation is CASSTAGGNTGELFF.

This clonotype was seen a handful of times. V usage is TRBV7-2 and J usage is TRBJ1-2; D is uncertain. The CDR3 is 10 amino acids. V was shortened by 2 bases and J by 11 bases, with 6 bases between the two germline ends. Germline CDR1 SGHTA, CDR2 FQGNSA. The CDR3 DNA follows: TGTGCCAGCAGCTTATGGTTGTACACCTTC. Encoded protein: CASSLWLYTF.

In its sample, this clonotype was seen many times. The chain couples TRBV7-9 to TRBJ1-1; possible D gene TRBD1, 5 bases. The CDR3 length is 15 residues. Between the trimmed V and J ends, which lost 1 base and 0 bases, there was a span of 9 bases. The germline V gene has CDR1 SEHNR and CDR2 FQNEAQ (reference sequence). CDR3 sequence: CASSLVRGLNTEAFF. CDR3 nucleotides: TGTGCCAGCAGCTTAGTAAGGGGATTGAACACTGAAGCTTTCTTT. Drawing the rest from reference TRBV7-9 and TRBJ1-1, the complete variable domain is DTGVSQNPRHKITKRGQNVTFRCDPISEHNRLYWYRQTLGQGPEFLTYFQNEAQLEKSRLLSDRFSAERPKGSFSTLEIQRTEQGDSAMYLCASSLVRGLNTEAFFGQGTRLTVV.

The chain employs TRBV2 and TRBJ1-1; 7 nucleotides line up with TRBD1. The V and J ends lost 6 bases and 1 base, in that order; junction bases with no gene match: 5. This CDR3 contains 14 residues. Germline loops: CDR1 SNHLY, CDR2 FYNNEI. Here the CDR3 reads CASRARTGNTEAFF. The CDR3, as DNA: TGTGCCAGCAGGGCTAGGACAGGGAACACTGAAGCTTTCTTT.

In this sample, this clonotype turned up a few times. This rearrangement joins TRBV3-1 to TRBJ2-1, with D unresolved. The CDR3 is 11 amino acids. From germline, CDR1 is LGHDT and CDR2 YNNKEL (reference sequence). With 3 bases removed from V and 10 bases from J, the gap between germline ends came to 7 bases. The CDR3 is CASSHVGEQFF. Here the CDR3 DNA reads TGTGCCAGCAGCCACGTGGGCGAGCAGTTCTTC.

The chain employs TRBV3-1 and TRBJ2-5; no reliable D call. This CDR3 has 16 residues. CDR1 LGHDT and CDR2 YNNKEL come from the germline V gene (reference sequence). V shed 0 bases and J shed 5 bases, with 16 bases lying between them. The CDR3 DNA sequence: TGTGCCAGCAGCCAAGATCTTTTGGGGTCTGGGGAGACCCAGTACTTC. The encoded protein is CASSQDLLGSGETQYF.

In its sample, this clonotype was seen a few times. The rearrangement uses TRBV20-1 and TRBJ1-1; no clear D gene. This CDR3 contains 11 residues. Germline V gene lookup returns CDR1 DFQATT and CDR2 SNEGSKA (reference sequence). The V end was cut by 2 bases, the J end by 4 bases, with 5 bases between. The CDR3 region has the DNA TGCAGTGCTAGACTGGGCACTGAAGCTTTCTTT. It encodes CSARLGTEAFF.

The chain couples TRBV24-1 to TRBJ2-5, with TRBD2 matching over 11 bases. J gave up 4 bases and V 3 bases, and 6 bases lay outside the gene matches. CDR3 size: 16 residues. Germline-derived CDR1 and CDR2 are KGHDR and SFDVKD. CDR3 sequence: CATSDRTSGRGETQYF. The CDR3 region has the DNA TGTGCCACCAGTGATCGGACTAGCGGGCGGGGAGAGACCCAGTACTTC.

This clonotype was seen repeatedly, ten times or more. The chain is built from TRBV12-3 or TRBV12-4 and TRBJ2-2; D is uncertain. CDR3 size: 11 residues. V was shortened by 7 bases and J by 5 bases, with 5 bases between the two germline ends. The CDR3 sequence: CASTKTGELFF. DNA for the CDR3: TGTGCCAGCACCAAAACCGGGGAGCTGTTTTTT.

The sample holds a few counts of this clonotype. The chain couples TRBV6-1 to TRBJ1-5; D unresolved. This CDR3 comprises 15 residues. Germline V gives CDR1 MNHNS, CDR2 SASEGT. The V end was cut by 6 bases, the J end by 2 bases, with 14 bases between. The DNA for the CDR3 is TGTGCCAGCAGGGACGGGAACCCCGGCAATCAGCCCCAGCATTTT. Amino acids: CASRDGNPGNQPQHF.

This clonotype was picked up a small number of times. The V gene is TRBV28, the J gene TRBJ1-5; D is uncertain. The CDR3 has 12 amino acids. Germline lookup yields CDR1 MDHEN and CDR2 SYDVKM. Trimming pared 2 bases from V and 9 bases from J, leaving 8 bases between. CDR3 amino acids: CASSLVAPPQHF. The CDR3 DNA reads as TGTGCCAGCAGTTTAGTTGCTCCGCCCCAGCATTTT.

Ten or more counts support this clonotype. The chain joins TRBV6-5 to TRBJ1-1; the D is unclear. Germline CDR1 reads MNHEY; CDR2 reads SVGAGI. The length of the CDR3 is 19 residues. Trimming took off 6 bases at V and 3 bases at J, with 29 bases between the two ends. The CDR3 nucleotides read TGTGCCAGCAGCTACAAGGGTGTTTTATCGTTGGGATCGGACACTGAAGCTTTCTTT. Amino acids: CASSYKGVLSLGSDTEAFF.

This clonotype was detected only a few times. The genes are TRBV10-3 and TRBJ2-7; D perhaps matches TRBD1 (5 bases). This CDR3 is 15 amino acids long. V was pared by 0 bases and J by 2 bases, with 11 bases between. Germline CDR1 and CDR2: ENHRY and SYGVKD. Here the CDR3 DNA reads TGTGCCATCAGTGAGTCTGAGACAGTGGCCTACGAGCAGTACGTC. This sequence encodes CAISESETVAYEQYV.

This rearrangement joins TRBV2 to TRBJ2-7, with D hard to call. Germline CDR1 is SNHLY and CDR2 is FYNNEI. Trimming removed 10 bases at V and 4 bases at J, with 20 bases between. The CDR3 is 14 amino acids. The CDR3 DNA is TGTGCCAACCGAAGAGACGCCCCCAATTACGAGCAGTACGTC. Its translation is CANRRDAPNYEQYV.

This clonotype was recorded a few times. The rearrangement links TRBV25-1 to TRBJ2-1; D unclear. Germline V CDR1 and CDR2: MGHDK, SYGVNS. V was clipped by 1 base and J by 6 bases, with 13 bases between them. This CDR3 contains 15 residues. The CDR3 bases are TGTGCCAGCAGTGAATTCTGGCTGGAGCGCAATGAGCAGTTCTTC. Translating it yields CASSEFWLERNEQFF.

This clonotype was detected only a few times. The CDR3 loop is CASSLSRRQATYNEQFF. CDR3 DNA sequence: TGTGCCAGCAGTTTAAGCCGCCGACAGGCGACATACAATGAGCAGTTCTTC. The chain couples TRBV12-3 or TRBV12-4 to TRBJ2-1; D possibly corresponds to TRBD1 (6 bases). CDR3 size: 17 residues. Trimming pared 2 bases from V and 4 bases from J, leaving 18 bases between.

V and J are TRBV24-1 and TRBJ1-5; D is ambiguous. This CDR3 contains 16 residues. V was trimmed by 3 bases and J by 3 bases, leaving 14 bases between them. The germline V gene encodes CDR1 KGHDR and CDR2 SFDVKD. The CDR3 bases are TGTGCCACCAGTGATCGACCGGGATGGAACAATCAGCCCCAGCATTTT. It is translated as CATSDRPGWNNQPQHF.

This clonotype was counted only a few times. The rearrangement links TRBV11-3 to TRBJ1-4; maybe TRBD1 (5 bases). CDR3 length: 15 residues. CDR1 and CDR2 (germline): SGHNT, YENEEA. The germline V and J ends were trimmed by 5 bases and 8 bases, with 18 bases remaining between them. CDR3: CASSILGTGGEKLFF. CDR3 nucleotide sequence: TGTGCCAGCAGCATCCTAGGGACCGGGGGAGAAAAACTGTTTTTT.

The chain joins TRBV20-1 to TRBJ2-5; 9 bases map to TRBD2. Germline loops: CDR1 DFQATT, CDR2 SNEGSKA (reference sequence). The CDR3 runs 15 residues. V shed 1 base, J shed 4 bases, and the junction held 7 bases outside the gene matches. Here the CDR3 reads CSARVGSGGGETQYF. CDR3 bases: TGCAGTGCTAGAGTTGGTAGCGGGGGAGGAGAGACCCAGTACTTC.

Written as DNA, the CDR3 is TGTGCCAGCAGTCCCGGGACCCCGGGGGGTGAAAAACTGTTTTTT. This gives the protein CASSPGTPGGEKLFF. The chain recombines TRBV28 with TRBJ1-4; possibly TRBD1 for D (5 bases). V lost 5 bases and J 7 bases, leaving 17 bases between the germline ends. The CDR3 is 15 residues long. Germline-derived CDR1 and CDR2 are MDHEN and SYDVKM.

The CDR3 DNA is TGTGCCAGCAGCCGAAGTATAAATGAAAAACTGTTTTTT. This encodes CASSRSINEKLFF. The chain uses TRBV7-2 and TRBJ1-4, with unresolved D. Trimming took 5 bases from V and 5 from J, leaving 9 bases between them. The CDR3 covers 13 residues. CDR1 and CDR2 (germline): SGHTA, FQGNSA.

The rearrangement uses TRBV6-4 and TRBJ2-1; TRBD2 is a possible D gene (7 bases). Germline V lookup: CDR1 MRHNA, CDR2 SNTAGT. This CDR3 has 16 residues. V lost 0 bases and J lost 1, with 10 bases in between. The CDR3 loop reads CASSDSGGHSYNEQFF. DNA for the CDR3: TGTGCCAGCAGTGACTCCGGGGGGCATTCCTACAATGAGCAGTTCTTC.

This clonotype was counted between two and nine times. The genes are TRBV20-1 and TRBJ2-3; TRBD2 matches 8 bases. Per germline, CDR1 DFQATT and CDR2 SNEGSKA (reference sequence). V lost 3 bases and J lost 3; bases outside the gene matches: 14. The CDR3 has 17 residues. In DNA, the CDR3 is TGCAGTGCTAGTTCCTCGGGAGGGGGGGGTCAGACAGATACGCAGTATTTT. Translation: CSASSSGGGGQTDTQYF.

The J gene is TRBJ2-1, the V gene TRBV27, with 7 bases matching TRBD1. Unmatched junction bases numbered 12, after V lost 5 bases and J lost 5 bases. Germline CDR1 reads MNHEY; CDR2 reads SMNVEV (reference sequence). The CDR3 totals 16 residues. The CDR3 sequence: CASSQPGQTINNEQFF. Here the CDR3 DNA reads TGTGCCAGCAGTCAGCCGGGACAGACGATTAACAATGAGCAGTTCTTC.

The rearrangement joins TRBV6-5 to TRBJ2-3; TRBD2 agrees at 9 bases. The CDR3 has 19 amino acids. J lost 2 bases, V lost 0 bases, and 12 bases had no gene match. In germline, CDR1 is MNHEY, CDR2 SVGAGI. As DNA, the CDR3 is TGTGCCAGCAGTTACTCGAGAAGGTCAGCGGGAGGCCTCACAGATACGCAGTATTTT. Translation gives CASSYSRRSAGGLTDTQYF.

This clonotype was detected a few times. The rearrangement joins TRBV12-3 or TRBV12-4 to TRBJ2-2; TRBD1 matches 7 bases. With 8 bases clipped from V and 5 bases from J, the junction kept 8 bases outside the gene matches. This CDR3 is 14 amino acids long. CDR3 in amino acids: CASLRGQQTGELFF. The DNA for the CDR3 is TGTGCCAGCCTACGGGGACAGCAGACCGGGGAGCTGTTTTTT.

This chain connects TRBV10-3 to TRBJ2-1; TRBD2 matches at 10 bases. Trimming took 1 base from V and 9 from J; bases not matched to a gene: 9. CDR3 length: 16 amino acids. Germline-derived CDR1 and CDR2 are ENHRY and SYGVKD. DNA of the CDR3: TGTGCCATCAGTGAGTTGAGCGGGAGGGCCTTCGGTGAGCAGTTCTTC. Amino acid sequence: CAISELSGRAFGEQFF.

J is TRBJ2-7 and V is TRBV28; 7 positions match TRBD1. From germline, CDR1 is MDHEN and CDR2 SYDVKM. The CDR3 is 17 residues long. The V segment lost 7 bases and the J segment 1 base; nucleotides outside the gene matches: 16. CDR3 coding DNA: TGTGCCAGCACCCTATCTACACCGGGACAGTGGTCCTACGAGCAGTACTTC. The encoded protein is CASTLSTPGQWSYEQYF.